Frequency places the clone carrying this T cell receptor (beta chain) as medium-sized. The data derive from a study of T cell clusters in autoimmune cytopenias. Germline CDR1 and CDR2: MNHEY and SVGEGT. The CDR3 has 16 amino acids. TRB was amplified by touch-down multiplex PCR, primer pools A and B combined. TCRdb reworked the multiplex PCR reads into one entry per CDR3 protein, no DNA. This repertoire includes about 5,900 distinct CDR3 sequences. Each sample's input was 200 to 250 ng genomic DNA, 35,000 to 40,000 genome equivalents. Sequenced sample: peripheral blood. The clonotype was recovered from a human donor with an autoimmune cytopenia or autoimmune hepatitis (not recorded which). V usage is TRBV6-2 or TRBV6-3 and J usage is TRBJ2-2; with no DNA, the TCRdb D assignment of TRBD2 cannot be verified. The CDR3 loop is CATKLAGAANTGELFF.